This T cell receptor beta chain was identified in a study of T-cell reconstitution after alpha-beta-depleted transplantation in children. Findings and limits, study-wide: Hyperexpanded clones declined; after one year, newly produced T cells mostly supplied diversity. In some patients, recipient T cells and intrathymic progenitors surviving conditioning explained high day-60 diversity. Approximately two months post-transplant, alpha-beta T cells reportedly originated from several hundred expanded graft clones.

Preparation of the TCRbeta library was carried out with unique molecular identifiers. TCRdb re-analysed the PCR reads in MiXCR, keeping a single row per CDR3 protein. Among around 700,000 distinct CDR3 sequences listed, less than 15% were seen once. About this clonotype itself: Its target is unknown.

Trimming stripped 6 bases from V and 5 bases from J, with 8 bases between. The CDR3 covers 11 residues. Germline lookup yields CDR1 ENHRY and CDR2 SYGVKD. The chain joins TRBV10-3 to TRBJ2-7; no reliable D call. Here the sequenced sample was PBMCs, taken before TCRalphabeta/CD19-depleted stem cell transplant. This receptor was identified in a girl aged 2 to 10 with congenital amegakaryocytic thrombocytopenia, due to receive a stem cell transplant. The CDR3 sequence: CAIRERDEQYF. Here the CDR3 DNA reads TGTGCCATCAGGGAAAGGGACGAGCAGTACTTC.